This is a list of T cell receptor beta chains from one sample in a study of post-analysis software for immune sequencing data. In TCRdb, the PCR reads were re-called with MiXCR into one record per CDR3 protein. The profile shows about 380,000 distinct CDR3 sequences, less than 40% of them singletons. Source material: blood. The source of these receptors is a girl aged 10-17 years with multiple sclerosis. Each CDR3 is given with its conserved first and last residue. The D gene is left open where the match is weak. Not all rows give a size; the values are once, few, many and, for expanded clones, a class.

CDR3 protein | CDR3 DNA | J gene | clone size | V gene | D gene
CASSFAGGPGELFF | TGTGCCAGCAGTTTCGCGGGGGGGCCCGGGGAGCTGTTTTTT | TRBJ2-2 | NA | TRBV12-3/TRBV12-4 | TRBD2
CASRQGTRNSPLHF | TGTGCCAGCAGACAGGGGACGCGGAATTCACCCCTCCACTTT | TRBJ1-6 | few | TRBV6-1 | TRBD1
CASSQYTGGDEQFF | TGTGCCAGCAGTCAGTACACAGGGGGGGATGAGCAGTTCTTC | TRBJ2-1 | few | TRBV12-3/TRBV12-4 | NA
CASSRRTGFTKETQYF | TGTGCCAGCAGCCGCCGGACAGGGTTTACGAAAGAGACCCAGTACTTC | TRBJ2-5 | few | TRBV5-6 | TRBD1
CASSYRGSDEQFF | TGTGCCAGCAGTTACCGGGGTAGCGATGAGCAGTTCTTC | TRBJ2-1 | few | TRBV6-5 | NA
CASSQGSLAGTEAFF | TGCGCCAGCAGCCAAGGTTCATTGGCGGGAACTGAAGCTTTCTTT | TRBJ1-1 | few | TRBV4-1 | NA
CASYSTGTALGYTF | TGTGCCAGTTACTCAACCGGGACGGCCCTAGGCTACACCTTC | TRBJ1-2 | few | TRBV7-9 | NA
CSASGTSFYNEQFF | TGCAGTGCTTCCGGGACTAGCTTCTACAATGAGCAGTTCTTC | TRBJ2-1 | few | TRBV20-1 | TRBD2
CASSPPREGSSGANVLTF | TGCGCCAGCAGCCCTCCGAGGGAGGGAAGCTCTGGGGCCAACGTCCTGACTTTC | TRBJ2-6 | NA | TRBV5-1 | TRBD2
CASSFSSGLGGTEAFF | TGTGCCAGCAGTTTTAGCTCAGGGTTAGGGGGAACTGAAGCTTTCTTT | TRBJ1-1 | few | TRBV27 | NA
CASSGWEGPAFF | TGTGCCAGCAGTGGATGGGAAGGCCCAGCTTTCTTT | TRBJ1-1 | NA | TRBV2 | NA
CASRLGFQGSSTDTQYF | TGCGCCAGCAGACTTGGATTTCAAGGATCTAGCACAGATACGCAGTATTTT | TRBJ2-3 | NA | TRBV5-1 | NA
CASSMGQGSNEQYF | TGTGCCAGTAGTATGGGACAGGGATCCAACGAGCAGTACTTC | TRBJ2-7 | NA | TRBV19 | TRBD1
CASRWTGSPEQFF | TGTGCCAGCAGGTGGACAGGGAGCCCCGAGCAGTTCTTC | TRBJ2-1 | once | TRBV7-9 | TRBD1
CASSLGGWRGYTF | TGTGCCAGCAGTTTAGGCGGATGGAGGGGCTACACCTTC | TRBJ1-2 | NA | TRBV12-3/TRBV12-4 | NA
CAISRTGGNQPQHF | TGTGCCATCAGCCGGACAGGAGGCAATCAGCCCCAGCATTTT | TRBJ1-5 | few | TRBV10-3 | TRBD1
CASSTGTGGDEQYF | TGTGCCAGCAGTACCGGGACAGGGGGCGACGAGCAGTACTTC | TRBJ2-7 | few | TRBV12-3/TRBV12-4 | TRBD1
CASTGQGPWDTEAFF | TGTGCCAGCACGGGACAGGGACCCTGGGACACTGAAGCTTTCTTT | TRBJ1-1 | NA | TRBV12-3/TRBV12-4 | TRBD1
CASSPQRAETQYF | TGTGCCAGCTCACCTCAGCGGGCAGAGACCCAGTACTTC | TRBJ2-5 | few | TRBV18 | NA
CASSQGSGGYGYTF | TGCGCCAGCAGCCAAGGGTCAGGGGGCTATGGCTACACCTTC | TRBJ1-2 | NA | TRBV4-1 | TRBD1
CASSQDRNLRAYEQYF | TGTGCCAGCAGCCAAGATCGGAACCTTAGGGCCTACGAGCAGTACTTC | TRBJ2-7 | NA | TRBV4-2 | NA
CASSQAGSGYNEQFF | TGCGCCAGCAGCCAGGCTGGGTCGGGGTACAATGAGCAGTTCTTC | TRBJ2-1 | NA | TRBV4-1 | NA
CASSLDASGGSRAQYF | TGTGCCAGCAGCTTAGACGCTAGCGGGGGGTCCCGTGCGCAGTATTTT | TRBJ2-3 | NA | TRBV7-2 | TRBD2